This TCR beta chain was recorded in a study of T cells after somatic rescue of genetic block. TCRdb's table, derived via immunoSEQ multiplex PCR, lists solely in-frame clones and lacks some. The sample contains roughly 92,000 clones, 75% to 90% of which appear only once. CDR3 length: 15 residues. The germline V gene encodes CDR1 MNHNS and CDR2 SASEGT. Germline trimming cut 5 bases from V and 7 bases from J; bases unmatched to any gene: 9. The chain has TRBV6-1 and TRBJ1-5; 9 bases align to TRBD1. The source material was peripheral blood mononuclear cells (PBMCs). The sequence derives from a woman between 18 and 29 years old. CDR3 coding DNA: TGTGCCAGCAGTTCCGGGACAGGGAGGAACCAGCCCCAGCATTTT. This gives the protein CASSSGTGRNQPQHF.